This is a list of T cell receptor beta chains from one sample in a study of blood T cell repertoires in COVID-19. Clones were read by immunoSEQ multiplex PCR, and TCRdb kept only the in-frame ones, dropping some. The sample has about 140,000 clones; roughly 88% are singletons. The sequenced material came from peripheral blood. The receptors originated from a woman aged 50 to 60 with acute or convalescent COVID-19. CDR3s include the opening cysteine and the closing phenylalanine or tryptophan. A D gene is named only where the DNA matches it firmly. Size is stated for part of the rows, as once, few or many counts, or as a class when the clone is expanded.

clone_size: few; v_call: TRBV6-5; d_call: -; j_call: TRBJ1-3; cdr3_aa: CASSTTSSGNTIYF; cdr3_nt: TGTGCCAGCAGTACTACGTCCTCTGGAAACACCATATATTTT
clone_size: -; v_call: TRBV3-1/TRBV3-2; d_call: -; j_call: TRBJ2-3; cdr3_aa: CASSLKGADTQYF; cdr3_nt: TGTGCCAGCAGCCTTAAGGGGGCAGATACGCAGTATTTT
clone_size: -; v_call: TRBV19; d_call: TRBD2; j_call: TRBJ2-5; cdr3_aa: CASSGGTSGEQTQYF; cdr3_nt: TGTGCCAGTAGTGGTGGGACTAGCGGGGAGCAAACCCAGTACTTC
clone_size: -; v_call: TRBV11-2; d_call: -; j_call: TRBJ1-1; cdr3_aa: CASSLGREAFF; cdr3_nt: TGTGCCAGCAGCTTAGGGAGGGAAGCTTTCTTT
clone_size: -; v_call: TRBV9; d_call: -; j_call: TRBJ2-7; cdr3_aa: CASSPPPGRNEQYF; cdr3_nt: TGTGCCAGCAGCCCCCCACCCGGTCGCAACGAGCAGTACTTC
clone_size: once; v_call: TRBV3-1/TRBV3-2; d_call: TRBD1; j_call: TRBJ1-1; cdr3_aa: CASGAGGPWTEAFF; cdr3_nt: TGTGCCAGCGGGGCAGGGGGCCCATGGACTGAAGCTTTCTTT
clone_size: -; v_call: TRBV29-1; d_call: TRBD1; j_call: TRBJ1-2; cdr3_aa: CSFRTGNDYGYTF; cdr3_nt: TGCAGTTTTCGGACAGGGAACGACTATGGCTACACCTTC
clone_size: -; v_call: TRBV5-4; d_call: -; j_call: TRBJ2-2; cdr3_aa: CASSSTDWANTGELFF; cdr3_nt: TGTGCCAGCAGCTCCACCGACTGGGCGAACACCGGGGAGCTGTTTTTT
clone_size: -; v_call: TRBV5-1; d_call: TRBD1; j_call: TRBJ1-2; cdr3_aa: CASSSPGQGNYGYTF; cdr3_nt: TGCGCCAGCAGCTCTCCGGGACAGGGAAACTATGGCTACACCTTC
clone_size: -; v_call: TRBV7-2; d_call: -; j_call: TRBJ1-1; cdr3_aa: CASSFQGFNTEAFF; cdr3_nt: TGTGCCAGCAGCTTTCAGGGCTTTAACACTGAAGCTTTCTTT
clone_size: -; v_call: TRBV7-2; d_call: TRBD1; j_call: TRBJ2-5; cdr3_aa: CASSEDRGLETQYF; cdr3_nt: TGTGCCAGCAGCGAGGACAGGGGGCTGGAGACCCAGTACTTC
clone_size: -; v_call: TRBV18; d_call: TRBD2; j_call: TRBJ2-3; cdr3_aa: CASSLAGVGTDTQYF; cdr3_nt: TGTGCCAGCTCTCTAGCGGGAGTGGGAACAGATACGCAGTATTTT
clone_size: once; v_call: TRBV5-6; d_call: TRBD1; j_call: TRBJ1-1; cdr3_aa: CASSFRGDRGRTEAFF; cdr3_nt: TGTGCCAGCAGCTTCAGAGGGGACAGGGGGCGGACTGAAGCTTTCTTT
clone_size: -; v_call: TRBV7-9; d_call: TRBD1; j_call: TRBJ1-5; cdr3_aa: CASSFGQGGSPQHF; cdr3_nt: TGTGCCAGCAGCTTCGGACAGGGGGGATCGCCCCAGCATTTT
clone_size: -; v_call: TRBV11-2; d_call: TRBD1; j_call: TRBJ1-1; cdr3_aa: CASSLGQGNTEAFF; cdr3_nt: TGTGCCAGCAGCTTAGGACAGGGGAACACTGAAGCTTTCTTT
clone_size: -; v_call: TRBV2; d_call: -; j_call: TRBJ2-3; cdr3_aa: CASGGTLNTDTQYF; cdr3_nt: TGTGCCAGCGGGGGGACCCTTAACACAGATACGCAGTATTTT
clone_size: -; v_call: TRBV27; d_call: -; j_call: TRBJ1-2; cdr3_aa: CASSPDRVYGYTF; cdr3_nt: TGTGCCAGCAGTCCAGACAGAGTCTATGGCTACACCTTC
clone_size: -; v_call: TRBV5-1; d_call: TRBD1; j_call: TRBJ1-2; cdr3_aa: CASRTGPNYGYTF; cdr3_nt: TGCGCCAGCAGGACAGGGCCAAACTATGGCTACACCTTC
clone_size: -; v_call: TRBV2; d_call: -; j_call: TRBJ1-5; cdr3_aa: CASSGGGVLQPQHF; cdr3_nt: TGTGCCAGCAGTGGAGGAGGGGTGCTTCAGCCCCAGCATTTT
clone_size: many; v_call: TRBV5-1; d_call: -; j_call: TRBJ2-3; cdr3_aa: CASSLDYGGADTQYF; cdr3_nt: TGCGCCAGCAGCTTGGACTACGGGGGAGCAGATACGCAGTATTTT